This T cell receptor (beta chain) derives from a study of a mutant IDH1 vaccine in newly diagnosed glioma. About the research overall: Onset of vaccination occurred 4-6 weeks following radiotherapy alone, or with temozolomide cycles.

Comment on this clone: Its target is unknown.

Trimming left V 2 bases short and J 2 bases short, with 10 bases between. Germline assignment: CDR1 PRHDT and CDR2 FYEKMQ (reference sequence). The CDR3 has 14 residues. Clones were read by immunoSEQ multiplex PCR, and TCRdb kept only the in-frame ones, dropping some. This table holds 75,000 to 80,000 clones, roughly 90% found once. The sample's time point: week 5, during vaccination. With topical imiquimod, each dose of the vaccine consisted of 300 ug of mutant IDH1 20-mer peptide. The donor cohort comprised cases of new WHO grade 3 or 4 IDH1-mutant, ATRX-lost astrocytoma. This chain uses TRBV13 with TRBJ2-7; D might be TRBD1 (6 bases). The sample consisted of PBMCs, taken from a glioma patient whose treatment included an IDH1 peptide vaccine. The sequence was collected from a woman in her forties or fifties with glioma. CDR3 protein: CASSLTGQPYEQYF. The CDR3 DNA is TGTGCCAGCAGCTTAACGGGACAACCCTACGAGCAGTACTTC.